Described below is a single TCR beta chain sequence and its context. The antigen it binds to is not known. One base away there is no much larger clone; base qualities are not given. The record originates from a study of beta chain features in type 1 diabetes (dated by TCRdb to 2017 to 2018). Broadly, across the study: Patients and healthy donors did not differ in mean age, gender distribution, total cell number or subset yield. Across all samples, about 110 million sorted cells were examined, and cell number per subset correlated strongly with RNA yield. The study compared TCRB repertoires of sorted circulating CD4+ T cell subsets between recently diagnosed type 1 diabetes patients and matched healthy donors. Naive and central memory subsets were obtained from all 30 or so donors, but regulatory and stem cell-like memory subsets were isolated from only 8 patients and roughly 8 healthy donors. Here is what the overall study found, with its caveats: A moderate but significant shortening of TCRB CDR3 length was observed in type 1 diabetes patients in all four CD4+ subsets. Naive, central memory and regulatory TCRB repertoires appeared to be more similar among patients than among healthy donors. Because small numbers of individuals were included in the HLA sub-analyses, any influence of HLA type on TCRB rearrangement was left unresolved. PCR may preferentially amplify shorter templates, but because patient and control samples were amplified and corrected together, any resulting skew would affect both groups equally. Sequencing cDNA rather than genomic DNA could over-represent highly expressing activated cells, although activation and CD3 levels did not differ between groups. Fewer insertions and more nucleotide deletions at VDJ recombination sites were observed in patients with type 1 diabetes, implying thymic rearrangement abnormalities.

The entire isolated RNA was reverse transcribed using the High Capacity cDNA Reverse Transcription Kit, and thus expressed TCRB transcripts were sequenced. Naive, central memory and regulatory T cell samples underwent deep immunoSEQ sequencing, averaging about 3.57 million total reads per sample. Sorted cells were lysed in RLT buffer and RNA was extracted with DNase-treated RNeasy Micro or Mini kits, depending on cell number. To prevent cross-contamination, each cell subset was processed individually, whereas patient and healthy donor samples were processed jointly. The immunoSEQ multiplex PCR was used to amplify TCRB sequences from cDNA, generating 87-bp fragments that spanned the CDR3 region. The amplicons were sequenced using the Illumina HiSeq platform. The paper's processing steps were these. Synthetic template baselines were used to correct PCR bias computationally, reads within Hamming distance 2 were collapsed together, and singletons that could not be merged were discarded. Reads were aligned against IMGT so that V, D and J genes, CDR3 length and insertions or deletions at six rearrangement sites could be assigned. Clonotype counts were normalized to sorted cell number within each subset before computing true diversity and Gini coefficients with the tcR R package. The overlap coefficient, calculated on TCRB nucleotide sequences, was used to measure repertoire sharing. This immuneACCESS table, as held by TCRdb, lists in-frame sequences with V and J called but not all clones. Of the missing ones, under half trace to an unresolved V gene in checked studies; the others have no known cause. V and J calls and clone size come straight from that table; D and trimming were deduced from the DNA. The sample data list about 240,000 clones, and 25% to 30% of these were observed just once. The top ten constitute 3.5% to 4% of the sample.

The germline V gene specifies SGHTA as CDR1 and FQGNSA as CDR2. From cysteine to phenylalanine, the CDR3 is 16 amino acids long. Solely the CDR3 DNA is kept, with 48 bases framed from the first base. The V end loses 0 bases and the J end loses 1 base, and a stretch of 11 bases separates them. From each donor, a single peripheral blood sample of about 110 mL on average was drawn into heparinised tubes. A BD FACSAria II was used to sort naive, central memory, regulatory and stem cell-like memory CD4+ T cells with a panel that included CD45RO, CCR7, CD25, CD127, CD95 and CD27. A purity above 98% was achieved for all sorted populations. PBMCs were separated immediately by Lymphoprep density gradient centrifugation and were stained directly, without being cultured. So that batch effects would be minimized, each experiment stained and sorted samples in pairs, pairing one healthy donor with one patient.

The chain links TRBV7-2 with TRBJ2-3; TRBD1 is a possible D gene, resting on 5 matching bases. The sample was central memory CD4+ T cells from blood. The TCR originated in a young man in good health. The nucleotide sequence is given as TGTGCCAGCAGCTTAGCCAGTCCCAGGGGCACAGATACGCAGTATTTT. This sequence encodes CASSLASPRGTDTQYF. When the CDR3 is completed using the reference TRBV7-2 and TRBJ2-3 genes on either side, the full variable domain is GAGVSQSPSNKVTEKGKDVELRCDPISGHTALYWYRQSLGQGLEFLIYFQGNSAPDKSGLPSDRFSAERTGGSVSTLTIQRTQQEDSAVYLCASSLASPRGTDTQYFGPGTRLTVL.